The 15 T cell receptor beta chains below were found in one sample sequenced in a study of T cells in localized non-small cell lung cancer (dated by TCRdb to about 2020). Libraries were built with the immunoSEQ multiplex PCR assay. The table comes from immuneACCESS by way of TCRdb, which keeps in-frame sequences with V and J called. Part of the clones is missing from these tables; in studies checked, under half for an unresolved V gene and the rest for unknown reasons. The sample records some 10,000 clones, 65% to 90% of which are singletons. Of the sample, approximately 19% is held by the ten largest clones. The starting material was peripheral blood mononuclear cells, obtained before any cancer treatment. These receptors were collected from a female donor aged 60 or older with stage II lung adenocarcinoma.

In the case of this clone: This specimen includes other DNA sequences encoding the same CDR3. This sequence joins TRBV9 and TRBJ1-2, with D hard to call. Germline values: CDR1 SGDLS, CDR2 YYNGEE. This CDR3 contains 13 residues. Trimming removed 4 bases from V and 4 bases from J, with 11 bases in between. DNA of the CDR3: TGTGCCAGCAGCCCCCGCGGAAGCTATGGCTACACCTTC. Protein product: CASSPRGSYGYTF.

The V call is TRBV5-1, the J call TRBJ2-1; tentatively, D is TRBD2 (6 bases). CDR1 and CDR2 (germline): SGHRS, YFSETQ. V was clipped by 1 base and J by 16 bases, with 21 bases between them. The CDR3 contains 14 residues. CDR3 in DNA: TGCGCCAGCAGCTTGTCTCCGGAGGGGTCGGCGCGCTTCTTC. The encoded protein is CASSLSPEGSARFF.

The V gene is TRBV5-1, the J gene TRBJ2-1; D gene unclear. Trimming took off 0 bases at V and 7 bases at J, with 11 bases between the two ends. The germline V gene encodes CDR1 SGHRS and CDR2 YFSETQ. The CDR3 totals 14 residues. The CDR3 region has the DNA TGCGCCAGCAGCTTGGCGGCTAGTAAGAATGAGCAGTTCTTC. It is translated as CASSLAASKNEQFF. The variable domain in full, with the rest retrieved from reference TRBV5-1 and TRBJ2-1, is KAGVTQTPRYLIKTRGQQVTLSCSPISGHRSVSWYQQTPGQGLQFLFEYFSETQRNKGNFPGRFSGRQFSNSRSEMNVSTLELGDSALYLCASSLAASKNEQFFGPGTRLTVL.

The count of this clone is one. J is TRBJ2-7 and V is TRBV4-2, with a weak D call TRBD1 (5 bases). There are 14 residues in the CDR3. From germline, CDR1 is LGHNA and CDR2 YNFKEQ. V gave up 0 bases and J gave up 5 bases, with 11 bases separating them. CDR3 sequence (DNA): TGTGCCAGCAGCCAAGACAGGGTTTCCGACGAGCAGTACTTC. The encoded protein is CASSQDRVSDEQYF.

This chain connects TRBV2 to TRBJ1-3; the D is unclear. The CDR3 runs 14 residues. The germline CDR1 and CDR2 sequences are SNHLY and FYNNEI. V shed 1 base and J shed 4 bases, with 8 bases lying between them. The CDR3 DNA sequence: TGTGCCAGCAGTGAAGGGACGCCCGGAAACACCATATATTTT. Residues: CASSEGTPGNTIYF. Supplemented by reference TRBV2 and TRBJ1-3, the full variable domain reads EPEVTQTPSHQVTQMGQEVILRCVPISNHLYFYWYRQILGQKVEFLVSFYNNEISEKSEIFDDQFSVERPDGSNFTLKIRSTKLEDSAMYFCASSEGTPGNTIYFGEGSWLTVV.

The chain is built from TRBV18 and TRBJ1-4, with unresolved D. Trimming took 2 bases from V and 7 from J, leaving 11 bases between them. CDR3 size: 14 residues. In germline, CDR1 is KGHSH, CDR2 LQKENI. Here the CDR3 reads CASSPGVWGEKLFF. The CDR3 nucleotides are TGTGCCAGCTCACCAGGGGTTTGGGGTGAAAAACTGTTTTTT.

This chain's CDR3 is CASSQFVHMNTEAFF. CDR3 in DNA: TGCGCCAGCAGCCAATTTGTCCACATGAACACTGAAGCTTTCTTT. V and J are TRBV4-3 and TRBJ1-1; D gene ambiguous. CDR3 length equals 15 residues. Germline CDR1 and CDR2: LGHNA and YSLEER. V lost 2 bases, J lost 0 bases, and 10 bases lay in between.

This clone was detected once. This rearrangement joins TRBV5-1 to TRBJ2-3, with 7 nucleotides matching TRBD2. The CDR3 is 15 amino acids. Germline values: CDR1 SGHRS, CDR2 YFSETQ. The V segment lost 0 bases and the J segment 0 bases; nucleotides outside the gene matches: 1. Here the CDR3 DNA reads TGCGCCAGCAGCTTGGGTAGCGGGAGCACAGATACGCAGTATTTT. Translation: CASSLGSGSTDTQYF.

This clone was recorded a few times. DNA of the CDR3: TGTGCCAGCAGCGAGGGACTAGCGGCCACCTACGAGCAGTACTTC. Protein: CASSEGLAATYEQYF. The chain uses TRBV7-6 and TRBJ2-7; TRBD2 matches 11 bases. Trimming removed 5 bases from V and 2 bases from J; junction bases left unmatched: 5. Germline V gives CDR1 SGHVS, CDR2 FNYEAQ. The CDR3 consists of 15 residues.

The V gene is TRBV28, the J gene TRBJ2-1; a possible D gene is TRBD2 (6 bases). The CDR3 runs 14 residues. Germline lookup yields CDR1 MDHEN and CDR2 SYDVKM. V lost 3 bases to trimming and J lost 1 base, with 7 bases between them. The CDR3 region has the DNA TGTGCCAGCAGTTTGACTAGTTCCTACAATGAGCAGTTCTTC. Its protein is CASSLTSSYNEQFF.

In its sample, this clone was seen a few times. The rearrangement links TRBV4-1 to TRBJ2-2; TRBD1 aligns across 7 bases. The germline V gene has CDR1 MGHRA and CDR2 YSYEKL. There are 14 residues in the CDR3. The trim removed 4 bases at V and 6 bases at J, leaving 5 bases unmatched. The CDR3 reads CASSLTGESGELFF. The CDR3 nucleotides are TGCGCCAGCAGCCTAACAGGGGAGTCCGGGGAGCTGTTTTTT.

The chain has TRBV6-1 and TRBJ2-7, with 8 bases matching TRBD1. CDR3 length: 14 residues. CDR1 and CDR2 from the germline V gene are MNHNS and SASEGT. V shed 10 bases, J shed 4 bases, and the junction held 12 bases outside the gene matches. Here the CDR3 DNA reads TGTGCCACCACTCCGGACAGGGCAGGATACGAGCAGTACTTC. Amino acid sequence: CATTPDRAGYEQYF.

This CDR3 reads CASSQTSTGSYNEQFF. CDR3 coding DNA: TGCGCCAGCAGTCAGACTAGCACCGGCTCCTACAATGAGCAGTTCTTC. V and J are TRBV23-1 and TRBJ2-1; TRBD2 matches at 7 bases. TRBV23-1 is labeled an ORF, and its function is uncertain. J gave up 0 bases and V 3 bases, and 5 bases lay outside the gene matches. There are 16 residues in the CDR3.

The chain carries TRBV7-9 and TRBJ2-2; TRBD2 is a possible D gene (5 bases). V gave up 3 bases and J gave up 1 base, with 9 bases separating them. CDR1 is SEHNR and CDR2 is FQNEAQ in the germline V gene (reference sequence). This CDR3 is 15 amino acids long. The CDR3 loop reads CASSLRSGNTGELFF. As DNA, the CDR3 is TGTGCCAGCAGCTTGCGGAGCGGGAACACCGGGGAGCTGTTTTTT. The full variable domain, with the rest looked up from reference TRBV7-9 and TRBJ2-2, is DTGVSQNPRHKITKRGQNVTFRCDPISEHNRLYWYRQTLGQGPEFLTYFQNEAQLEKSRLLSDRFSAERPKGSFSTLEIQRTEQGDSAMYLCASSLRSGNTGELFFGEGSRLTVL.

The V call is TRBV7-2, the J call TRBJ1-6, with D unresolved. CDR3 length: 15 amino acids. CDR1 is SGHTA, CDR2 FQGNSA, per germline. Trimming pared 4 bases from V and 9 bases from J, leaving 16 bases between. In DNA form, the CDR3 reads TGTGCCAGCAGCTCCCGGGAACAACGGCGTTCACCCCTCCACTTT. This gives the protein CASSSREQRRSPLHF.